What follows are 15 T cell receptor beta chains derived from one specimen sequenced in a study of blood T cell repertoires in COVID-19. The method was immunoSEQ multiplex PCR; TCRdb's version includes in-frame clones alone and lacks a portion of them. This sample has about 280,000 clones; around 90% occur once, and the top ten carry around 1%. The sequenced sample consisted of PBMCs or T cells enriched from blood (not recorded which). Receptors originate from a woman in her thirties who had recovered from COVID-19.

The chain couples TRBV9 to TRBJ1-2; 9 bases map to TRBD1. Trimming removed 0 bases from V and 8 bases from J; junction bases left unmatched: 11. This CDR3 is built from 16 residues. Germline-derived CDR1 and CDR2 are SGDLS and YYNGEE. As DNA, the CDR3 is TGTGCCAGCAGCGTAGCCCCGGACAGGGGTAGTCGGGGCTACACCTTC. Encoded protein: CASSVAPDRGSRGYTF.

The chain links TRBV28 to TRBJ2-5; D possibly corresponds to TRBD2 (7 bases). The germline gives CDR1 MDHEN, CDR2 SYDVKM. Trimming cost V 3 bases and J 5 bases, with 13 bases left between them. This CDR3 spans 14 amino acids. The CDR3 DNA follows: TGTGCCAGCAGTTTCGGGGGGCCTTCCGAGACCCAGTACTTC. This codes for CASSFGGPSETQYF.

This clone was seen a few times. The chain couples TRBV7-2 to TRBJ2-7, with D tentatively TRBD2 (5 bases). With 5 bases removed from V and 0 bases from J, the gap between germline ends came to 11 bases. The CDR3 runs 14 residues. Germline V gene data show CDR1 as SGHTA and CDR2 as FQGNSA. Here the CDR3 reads CASSLGEISYEQYF. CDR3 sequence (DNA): TGTGCCAGCAGCCTGGGAGAAATCTCCTACGAGCAGTACTTC.

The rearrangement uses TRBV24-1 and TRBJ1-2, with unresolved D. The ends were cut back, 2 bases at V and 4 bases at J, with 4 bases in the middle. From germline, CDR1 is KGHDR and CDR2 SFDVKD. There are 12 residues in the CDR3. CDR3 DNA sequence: TGTGCCACCAGTGATTCGGTCTATGGCTACACCTTC. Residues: CATSDSVYGYTF.

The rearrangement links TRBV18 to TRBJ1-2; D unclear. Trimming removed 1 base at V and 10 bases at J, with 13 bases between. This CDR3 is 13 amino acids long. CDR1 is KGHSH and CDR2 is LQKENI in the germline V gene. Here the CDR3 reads CASSPLSQSVYTF. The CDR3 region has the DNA TGTGCCAGCTCACCACTGTCTCAATCGGTCTACACCTTC.

The DNA for the CDR3 is TGTGCCAGCAGTTTAACAGGGCTCGATGGCTACACCTTC. Its protein is CASSLTGLDGYTF. The chain recombines TRBV27 with TRBJ1-2, with D possibly TRBD1 on 6 matching bases. The V and J ends lost 2 bases and 6 bases respectively, with 10 bases between them. CDR3 length: 13 residues. The germline CDR1 and CDR2 sequences are MNHEY and SMNVEV (reference sequence).

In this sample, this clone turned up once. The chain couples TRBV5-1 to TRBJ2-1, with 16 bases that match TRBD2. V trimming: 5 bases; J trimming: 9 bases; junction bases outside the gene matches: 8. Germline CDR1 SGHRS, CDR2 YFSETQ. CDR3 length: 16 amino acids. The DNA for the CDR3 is TGCGCCAGCAGTCCGGGACTAGCGGGGGGGCCTGCTGAGCAGTTCTTC. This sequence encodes CASSPGLAGGPAEQFF.

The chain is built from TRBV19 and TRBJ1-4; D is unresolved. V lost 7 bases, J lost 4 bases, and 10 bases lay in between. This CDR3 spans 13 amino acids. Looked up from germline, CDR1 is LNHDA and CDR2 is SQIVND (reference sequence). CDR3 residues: CASTRGYNEKLFF. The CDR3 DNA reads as TGTGCCAGTACTAGAGGGTATAATGAAAAACTGTTTTTT.

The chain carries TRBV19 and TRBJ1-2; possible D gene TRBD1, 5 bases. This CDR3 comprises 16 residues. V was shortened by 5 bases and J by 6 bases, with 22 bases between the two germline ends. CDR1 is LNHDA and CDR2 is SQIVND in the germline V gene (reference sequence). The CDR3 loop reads CASSFGPTGGENGYTF. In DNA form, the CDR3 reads TGTGCCAGTAGTTTTGGACCGACGGGAGGGGAGAATGGCTACACCTTC.

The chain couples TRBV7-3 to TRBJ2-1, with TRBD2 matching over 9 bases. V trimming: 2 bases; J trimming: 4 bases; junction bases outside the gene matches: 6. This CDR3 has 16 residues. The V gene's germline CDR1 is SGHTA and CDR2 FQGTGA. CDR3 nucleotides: TGTGCCAGCAGCTTATACCCTAGCGGGGCGTACAATGAGCAGTTCTTC. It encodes CASSLYPSGAYNEQFF.

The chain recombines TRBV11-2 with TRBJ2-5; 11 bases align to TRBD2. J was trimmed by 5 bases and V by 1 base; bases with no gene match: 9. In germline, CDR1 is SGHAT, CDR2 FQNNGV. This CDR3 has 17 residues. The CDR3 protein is CASSLGGLAAQWETQYF. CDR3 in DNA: TGTGCCAGCAGCTTAGGGGGACTAGCGGCCCAATGGGAGACCCAGTACTTC.

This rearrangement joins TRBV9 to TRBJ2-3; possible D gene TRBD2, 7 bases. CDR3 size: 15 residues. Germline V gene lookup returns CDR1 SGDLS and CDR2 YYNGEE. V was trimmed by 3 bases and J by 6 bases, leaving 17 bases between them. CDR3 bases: TGTGCCAGCAGCGCCCAGGGTAGGGGGGGGGATACGCAGTATTTT. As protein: CASSAQGRGGDTQYF.

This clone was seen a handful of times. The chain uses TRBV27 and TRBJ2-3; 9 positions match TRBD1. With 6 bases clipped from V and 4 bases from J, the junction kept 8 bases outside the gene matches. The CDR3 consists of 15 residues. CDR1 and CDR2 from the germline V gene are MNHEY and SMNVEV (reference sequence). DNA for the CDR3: TGTGCCAGCAGGATAACGGACAGGGGACCAGATACGCAGTATTTT. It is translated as CASRITDRGPDTQYF.

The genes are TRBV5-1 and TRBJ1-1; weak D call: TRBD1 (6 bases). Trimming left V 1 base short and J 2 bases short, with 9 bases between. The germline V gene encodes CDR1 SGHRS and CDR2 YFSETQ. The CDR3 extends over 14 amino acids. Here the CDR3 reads CASSLKGENTEAFF. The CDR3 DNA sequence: TGCGCCAGCAGCTTGAAGGGGGAAAACACTGAAGCTTTCTTT.

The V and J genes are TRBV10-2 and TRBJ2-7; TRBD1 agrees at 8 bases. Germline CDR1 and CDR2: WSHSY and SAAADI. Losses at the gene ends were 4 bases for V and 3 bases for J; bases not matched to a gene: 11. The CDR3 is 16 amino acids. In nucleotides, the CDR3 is TGCGCCAGCAGTGTAGCAGGGGGCCCGGTAGGCTACGAGCAGTACTTC. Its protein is CASSVAGGPVGYEQYF.